This T cell receptor (beta chain) was observed in a study of PD-1 blockade in classical Hodgkin lymphoma. Clones were sequenced by immunoSEQ multiplex PCR, and TCRdb holds only the in-frame ones, with some missing. Here the sample spans 64,000 or so clones, less than 95% being singletons. This CDR3 is 14 amino acids long. Germline values: CDR1 SQVTM, CDR2 ANQGSEA. V lost 5 bases and J 4 bases, leaving 14 bases between the germline ends. Study observations and caveats: Newly diagnosed patients had diversity similar to the baseline diversity of complete responders. The study found that TCR diversity rose significantly by C4D1 in CD4+ but not CD8+ cells.

Specified time point: cycle 4 day 1 (C4D1), after less than seven weeks of nivolumab. All patients relapsed after autologous stem cell transplantation, and brentuximab vedotin exposure varied. Classifying best responses yielded complete response, partial response or progressive disease. About this clone itself: Its antigen remains unidentified.

The J gene is TRBJ2-2, the V gene TRBV29-1; D ambiguous. This TCR derives from a human donor with classical Hodgkin lymphoma. The source material was peripheral blood mononuclear cells (PBMCs), sampled before the fourth cycle of nivolumab. The DNA of the CDR3 is TGCAGCGTTCGCGTGATCGTAGGCACCGGGGAGCTGTTTTTT. Translated, it gives CSVRVIVGTGELFF.